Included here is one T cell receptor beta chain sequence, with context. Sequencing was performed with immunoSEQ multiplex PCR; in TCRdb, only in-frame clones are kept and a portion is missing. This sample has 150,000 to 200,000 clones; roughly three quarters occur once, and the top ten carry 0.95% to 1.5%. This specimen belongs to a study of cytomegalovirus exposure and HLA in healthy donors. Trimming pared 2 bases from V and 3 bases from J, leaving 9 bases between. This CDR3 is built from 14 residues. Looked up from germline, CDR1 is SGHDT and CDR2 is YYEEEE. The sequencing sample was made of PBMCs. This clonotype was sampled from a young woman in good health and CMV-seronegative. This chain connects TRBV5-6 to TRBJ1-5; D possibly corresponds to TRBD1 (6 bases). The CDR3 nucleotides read TGTGCCAGCAGCTTTGGACAGTCCAATCAGCCCCAGCATTTT. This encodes CASSFGQSNQPQHF.